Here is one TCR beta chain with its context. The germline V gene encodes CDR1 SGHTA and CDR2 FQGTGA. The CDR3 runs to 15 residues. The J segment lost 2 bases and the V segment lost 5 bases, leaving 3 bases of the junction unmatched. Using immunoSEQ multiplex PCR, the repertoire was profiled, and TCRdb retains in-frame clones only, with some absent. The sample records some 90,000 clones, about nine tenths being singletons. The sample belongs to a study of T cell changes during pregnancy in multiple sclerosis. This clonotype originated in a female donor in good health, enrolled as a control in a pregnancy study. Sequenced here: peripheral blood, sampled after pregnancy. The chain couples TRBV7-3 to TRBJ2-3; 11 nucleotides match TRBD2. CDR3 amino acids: CASSRLAGTTDTQYF. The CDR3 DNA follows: TGTGCCAGCAGCCGACTAGCGGGGACCACAGATACGCAGTATTTT.